The clone carrying this T cell receptor (beta chain) has just a few counts. The CDR3 contains 12 residues. Germline lookup yields CDR1 MNHEY and CDR2 SVGAGI. Trimming took off 4 bases at V and 3 bases at J, with 7 bases between the two ends. Authors' analysis steps: For nucleated cells, counts were estimated from reference gene primer amplification. Clones were read by immunoSEQ multiplex PCR, and TCRdb kept only the in-frame ones, dropping some. The V and J calls and clone size are taken from that table; D and trimming were inferred from the DNA. This sample has roughly 260,000 clones, with about 88% found just once. The data were obtained in a study of blood T cell repertoires in COVID-19. Study overall: The United States, Italy and Spain provided the acute and convalescent COVID-19 samples. Sample material is recorded as cDNA or gDNA derived from T cells, B-cell-depleted T cells, or PBMCs.

V usage is TRBV6-5 and J usage is TRBJ2-7; D might be TRBD1 (6 bases). The material sequenced was peripheral blood. The TCR was taken from a man between 60 and 70 years old who had recovered from COVID-19. The CDR3 nucleotides read TGTGCCAGCAGTTCACAGGGCTACGAGCAGTACTTC. Translation gives CASSSQGYEQYF.